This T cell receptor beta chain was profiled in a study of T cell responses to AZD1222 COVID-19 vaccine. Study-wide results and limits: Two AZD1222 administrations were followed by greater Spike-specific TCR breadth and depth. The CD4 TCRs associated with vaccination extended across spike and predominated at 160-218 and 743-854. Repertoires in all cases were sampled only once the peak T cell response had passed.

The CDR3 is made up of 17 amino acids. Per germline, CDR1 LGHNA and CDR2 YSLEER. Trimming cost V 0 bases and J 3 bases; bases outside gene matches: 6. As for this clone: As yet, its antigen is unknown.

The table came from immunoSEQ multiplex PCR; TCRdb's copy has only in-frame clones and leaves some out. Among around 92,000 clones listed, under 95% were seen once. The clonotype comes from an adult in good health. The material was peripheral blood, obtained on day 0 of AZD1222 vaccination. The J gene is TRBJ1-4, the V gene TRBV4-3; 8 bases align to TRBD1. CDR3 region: CASSQDIGQGPNEKLFF. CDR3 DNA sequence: TGCGCCAGCAGCCAAGATATAGGACAGGGCCCTAATGAAAAACTGTTTTTT.